The 21 T cell receptor beta chains listed next were all sequenced from one sample in a study of cytomegalovirus exposure and HLA in healthy donors. With 60 Vbeta and 13 Jbeta primers, the PCR was carried out. Profiling relied on immunoSEQ multiplex PCR, and the TCRdb table lists in-frame clones only, not all of them. This table holds about 130,000 clones, approximately 80% found once. Sequenced input: PBMCs. These receptors all stem from a woman aged 40 to 50 in good health and CMV-seropositive.

The rearrangement uses TRBV4-2 and TRBJ2-3; 12 bases map to TRBD2. CDR1 and CDR2 from the germline V gene are LGHNA and YNFKEQ. Trimming cost V 4 bases and J 5 bases; bases outside gene matches: 4. CDR3 size: 15 residues. The CDR3 DNA follows: TGTGCCAGCAGCCCCGAGACTAGCGGGGGAGATACGCAGTATTTT. Amino acids: CASSPETSGGDTQYF.

This clone was counted many times. The rearrangement links TRBV6-1 to TRBJ2-7; TRBD2 might be the D (5 bases). Looked up from germline, CDR1 is MNHNS and CDR2 is SASEGT. This CDR3 is built from 16 residues. V lost 0 bases, J lost 4 bases, and 16 bases lay in between. This chain's CDR3 is CASSEASADYLYEQYF. For the CDR3, the DNA is TGTGCCAGCAGTGAAGCCTCTGCAGACTACTTGTACGAGCAGTACTTC.

This chain connects TRBV7-5 to TRBJ2-2; the D call in the table, TRBD2, was not verified against the DNA. TRBV7-5 has pseudogene status. This CDR3 has 17 residues. The CDR3 region has the DNA TGTGTCAGAAGCCACCCTAGCGGGAGGATCCACACCGGGGAGCTGTTTTTT. It is translated as CVRSHPSGRIHTGELFF.

The chain's CDR3 is CATSLDRMGGGEQYF. The CDR3 bases are TGTGCCACCAGTCTCGACCGCATGGGGGGTGGAGAGCAGTACTTC. The J gene is TRBJ2-7, the V gene TRBV15, with a possible D match to TRBD2 (6 bases). The V and J ends lost 6 bases and 7 bases respectively, with 22 bases between them. The CDR3 runs to 15 residues. Germline assignment: CDR1 LNHNV and CDR2 YYDKDF (reference sequence). The full variable domain, completed using reference TRBV15 and TRBJ2-7, is DAMVIQNPRYQVTQFGKPVTLSCSQTLNHNVMYWYQQKSSQAPKLLFHYYDKDFNNEADTPDNFQSRRPNTSFCFLDIRSPGLGDTAMYLCATSLDRMGGGEQYFGPGTRLTVT.

This clone appeared a few times. This chain uses TRBV16 with TRBJ2-5; 9 nucleotides line up with TRBD1. There are 16 residues in the CDR3. J gave up 2 bases and V 7 bases, and 11 bases lay outside the gene matches. Germline CDR1 reads KGHSY; CDR2 reads FQNENV. The CDR3 coding sequence is TGTGCCAGCAAATCGGCGGGACAGGGTCAGCAAGAGACCCAGTACTTC. It specifies CASKSAGQGQQETQYF.

V gene TRBV25-1 combines with J gene TRBJ2-3; D gene unclear. This CDR3 has 14 residues. The germline V gene has CDR1 MGHDK and CDR2 SYGVNS. V was trimmed by 3 bases and J by 0 bases, leaving 7 bases between them. The CDR3 sequence is CASSEEFSTDTQYF. The CDR3, as DNA: TGTGCCAGCAGTGAGGAGTTCAGCACAGATACGCAGTATTTT. The variable domain in full, completed from reference TRBV25-1 and TRBJ2-3, reads EADIYQTPRYLVIGTGKKITLECSQTMGHDKMYWYQQDPGMELHLIHYSYGVNSTEKGDLSSESTVSRIRTEHFPLTLESARPSHTSQYLCASSEEFSTDTQYFGPGTRLTVL.

This chain connects TRBV28 to TRBJ2-1; 9 bases are shared with TRBD2. The CDR3 length is 15 residues. The trim removed 2 bases at V and 10 bases at J, leaving 9 bases unmatched. Per the germline V gene, CDR1 is MDHEN and CDR2 is SYDVKM. The CDR3 sequence: CASSLSGGRVGEQFF. The CDR3 nucleotides read TGTGCCAGCAGTTTAAGCGGCGGGAGGGTAGGGGAGCAGTTCTTC.

The chain employs TRBV5-1 and TRBJ1-2; D is uncertain. From germline, CDR1 is SGHRS and CDR2 YFSETQ. The V end was cut by 4 bases, the J end by 3 bases, with 13 bases between. The CDR3 sequence is 14 residues long. CDR3 DNA: TGCGCCAGCAGCCCTGCATCAACTGACTATGGCTACACCTTC. Translating gives CASSPASTDYGYTF. Full variable domain (remainder filled in from reference TRBV5-1 and TRBJ1-2): KAGVTQTPRYLIKTRGQQVTLSCSPISGHRSVSWYQQTPGQGLQFLFEYFSETQRNKGNFPGRFSGRQFSNSRSEMNVSTLELGDSALYLCASSPASTDYGYTFGSGTRLTVV.

This clone has a handful of counts. This chain connects TRBV4-2 to TRBJ2-7; TRBD2 matches at 11 bases. V lost 6 bases and J lost 5; bases outside the gene matches: 3. CDR3 length: 13 amino acids. In germline, CDR1 is LGHNA, CDR2 YNFKEQ. The CDR3 protein is CASRTTSGNEQYF. CDR3 sequence (DNA): TGTGCCAGCAGGACGACTAGCGGGAACGAGCAGTACTTC.

V usage is TRBV19 and J usage is TRBJ2-1; 12 bases are a match to TRBD1. This CDR3 is 14 amino acids long. In germline, CDR1 is LNHDA, CDR2 SQIVND (reference sequence). The V and J ends lost 4 bases and 7 bases, in that order; junction bases with no gene match: 2. Here the CDR3 DNA reads TGTGCCAGTAGTACGGGACAGGGGGCGAATGAGCAGTTCTTC. It is translated as CASSTGQGANEQFF.

This chain uses TRBV19 with TRBJ1-1; unclear D gene. The germline gives CDR1 LNHDA, CDR2 SQIVND (reference sequence). CDR3 length: 13 amino acids. V shed 5 bases and J shed 4 bases, with 11 bases lying between them. CDR3 loop: CASSWPRGTEAFF. Written as DNA, the CDR3 is TGTGCCAGTAGTTGGCCCCGGGGCACTGAAGCTTTCTTT.

This sequence joins TRBV28 and TRBJ2-7, with 7 bases identical to TRBD2. Per germline, CDR1 MDHEN and CDR2 SYDVKM. This CDR3 is 15 amino acids long. Germline trimming cut 5 bases from V and 0 bases from J; bases unmatched to any gene: 7. CDR3 sequence reads: CASSGGGLISYEQYF. In nucleotides, the CDR3 is TGTGCCAGCAGTGGCGGGGGACTTATCTCCTACGAGCAGTACTTC.

This chain links TRBV29-1 with TRBJ2-5; 9 nucleotides align to TRBD2. The CDR3 is made up of 15 amino acids. The germline gives CDR1 SQVTM, CDR2 ANQGSEA. After removal of 1 base from V and 4 bases from J, the junction contained 7 bases not matched to a gene. CDR3 loop: CSVEGLAAQGETQYF. DNA for the CDR3: TGCAGCGTTGAAGGACTAGCGGCCCAGGGAGAGACCCAGTACTTC. The full variable domain, its missing parts supplied by reference TRBV29-1 and TRBJ2-5, is SAVISQKPSRDICQRGTSLTIQCQVDSQVTMMFWYRQQPGQSLTLIATANQGSEATYESGFVIDKFPISRPNLTFSTLTVSNMSPEDSSIYLCSVEGLAAQGETQYFGPGTRLLVL.

This chain joins TRBV5-5 and TRBJ2-6; 7 bases match TRBD2. The CDR3 is made up of 16 amino acids. Per the germline V gene, CDR1 is SGHKS and CDR2 is YYEKEE (reference sequence). The V segment lost 2 bases and the J segment 3 bases; nucleotides outside the gene matches: 5. CDR3 loop: CASSFLRGGGANVLTF. In DNA form, the CDR3 reads TGTGCCAGCAGCTTCCTCCGCGGGGGTGGGGCCAACGTCCTGACTTTC.

The table lists this clone with a few counts. V gene TRBV7-9 combines with J gene TRBJ1-1, with D possibly TRBD1 on 5 matching bases. V was trimmed by 5 bases and J by 3 bases, leaving 13 bases between them. This CDR3 contains 14 residues. The V gene's germline CDR1 is SEHNR and CDR2 FQNEAQ (reference sequence). This CDR3 reads CASSAGVEDTEAFF. CDR3 DNA: TGTGCCAGCAGCGCGGGGGTTGAGGACACTGAAGCTTTCTTT.

The rearrangement uses TRBV2 and TRBJ1-1, with D hard to call. Germline CDR1 reads SNHLY; CDR2 reads FYNNEI. The CDR3 is 15 amino acids. Deletions cut 10 bases from V and 0 bases from J, with 18 bases between. The CDR3 spells CATENRGSMNTEAFF. The CDR3 DNA follows: TGTGCCACCGAAAACCGGGGTTCCATGAACACTGAAGCTTTCTTT. The entire variable domain, with the rest obtained from reference TRBV2 and TRBJ1-1, is as follows: EPEVTQTPSHQVTQMGQEVILRCVPISNHLYFYWYRQILGQKVEFLVSFYNNEISEKSEIFDDQFSVERPDGSNFTLKIRSTKLEDSAMYFCATENRGSMNTEAFFGQGTRLTVV.

The J gene is TRBJ1-1, the V gene TRBV27; 7 bases match TRBD1. V shed 5 bases, J shed 1 base, and the junction held 4 bases outside the gene matches. There are 14 residues in the CDR3. In germline, CDR1 is MNHEY, CDR2 SMNVEV (reference sequence). The CDR3 sequence: CASSARQGNTEAFF. The CDR3, as DNA: TGTGCCAGCAGTGCGCGACAGGGGAACACTGAAGCTTTCTTT.

The chain recombines TRBV30 with TRBJ2-5; 16 bases map to TRBD2. CDR3 length equals 19 residues. The germline gives CDR1 GTSNPN, CDR2 SVGIG (reference sequence). V lost 1 base, J lost 5 bases, and 13 bases stayed unmatched. In DNA form, the CDR3 reads TGTGCCTGGAGTGGAAGGGGGGGGACTAGCGGGAGGGCCTGGGAGACCCAGTACTTC. Protein product: CAWSGRGGTSGRAWETQYF.

The chain employs TRBV9 and TRBJ2-5, with D perhaps TRBD1 (5 bases). The CDR3 has 15 amino acids. Trimming cost V 4 bases and J 1 base, with 14 bases left between them. Germline lookup yields CDR1 SGDLS and CDR2 YYNGEE. The CDR3 DNA reads TGTGCCAGCAGCCCCATAGGGGCTTCCCAAGAGACCCAGTACTTC. Translation: CASSPIGASQETQYF.

The CDR3 sequence: CAISDEFTGEQYF. CDR3 in DNA: TGTGCCATCAGTGACGAGTTTACCGGGGAGCAGTACTTC. This chain joins TRBV10-3 and TRBJ2-7, with D unresolved. The CDR3 is 13 amino acids. With 3 bases removed from V and 7 bases from J, the gap between germline ends came to 13 bases. Germline V gene data show CDR1 as ENHRY and CDR2 as SYGVKD.

The chain links TRBV5-4 to TRBJ2-7; 12 bases match TRBD1. The CDR3 has 16 amino acids. V was clipped by 2 bases and J by 5 bases; unmatched bases: 8. Germline assignment: CDR1 SGHNT and CDR2 YYREEE (reference sequence). In DNA, the CDR3 is TGTGCCAGCAGCTTCCTCCGGGACAGGGGGCATCACGAGCAGTACTTC. It is translated as CASSFLRDRGHHEQYF.